Presented here are 25 T cell receptor beta chains from one specimen sequenced in a study of T cells in Graves' hyperthyroidism and ophthalmopathy (dated by TCRdb to between 2018 and 2021). The library relied on multiplex PCR. Sequencing was performed on an Illumina HiSeq 2000. The TCR beta CDR3 regions were amplified from RNA transcripts. For the first round of RT-PCR on the TCR CDR3, the HTBI primer set was used together with the Qiagen OneStep RT-PCR kit. TCRdb reprocessed the public reads (quality trimming at Q25 with fastp, clone calling with MiXCR) and kept in-frame beta chains. Each entry merges the rows of one CDR3 protein and shows their most common DNA and genes. This sample is represented by under 350,000 distinct CDR3 sequences; about 20% of them were singletons. The ten largest clones capture about 53% of the sample. The sample consisted of blood. The receptors derive from a woman aged 45 to 65 with Graves' hyperthyroidism.

CDR3 DNA: TGTGCCAGTAGTAACCGGGACGGCTACGAGCAGTACTTC. This gives the protein CASSNRDGYEQYF. V and J are TRBV6-5 and TRBJ2-7, with D perhaps being TRBD1 or TRBD2 (5 bases each). Trimming took off 9 bases at V and 3 bases at J, with 15 bases between the two ends. CDR1 and CDR2 from the germline V gene are MNHEY and SVGAGI. CDR3 size: 13 residues.

The chain links TRBV2 to TRBJ2-1; 7 bases align to TRBD2. The J segment lost 7 bases and the V segment lost 7 bases, leaving 13 bases of the junction unmatched. The CDR3 is 15 amino acids. Per germline, CDR1 SNHLY and CDR2 FYNNEI. The CDR3 DNA reads as TGTGCCAGCACGGGGGGACCCCTCAGTGGGAATGAGCAGTTCTTC. It codes for CASTGGPLSGNEQFF.

This clonotype was counted between two and nine times. This rearrangement joins TRBV18 to TRBJ1-1, with 9 bases lining up with TRBD1. The CDR3 consists of 16 residues. V shed 5 bases, J shed 0 bases, and the junction held 7 bases outside the gene matches. Germline V gives CDR1 KGHSH, CDR2 LQKENI. The CDR3: CASSGGTGLMNTEAFF. The CDR3 DNA reads TGTGCCAGCTCAGGCGGGACAGGGTTGATGAACACTGAAGCTTTCTTT.

The V gene is TRBV10-3, the J gene TRBJ2-7, with 8 positions matching TRBD2. This CDR3 is built from 12 residues. V dropped 6 bases and J dropped 6; count of bases not matched to a gene: 4. Per germline, CDR1 ENHRY and CDR2 SYGVKD. CDR3 nucleotide sequence: TGTGCCATCAGCGGGACTAGGGGCGAGCAGTACTTC. Protein product: CAISGTRGEQYF.

Many counts were recorded for this clonotype. This chain joins TRBV5-1 and TRBJ2-7; D unresolved. Trimming shortened V by 3 bases and J by 0 bases, and 10 bases separated the two germline ends. CDR1 and CDR2 (germline): SGHRS, YFSETQ. The CDR3 is 14 amino acids. DNA for the CDR3: TGCGCCAGCAGCTCACTCTCTAGCTCCTACGAGCAGTACTTC. Translated: CASSSLSSSYEQYF.

This clonotype occurred many times. The chain links TRBV28 to TRBJ1-1, with 7 bases fitting TRBD1. V gave up 6 bases and J gave up 0 bases; unmatched junction bases: 7. There are 15 residues in the CDR3. CDR1 is MDHEN, CDR2 SYDVKM, per germline. The CDR3 sequence: CASRGGTAMNTEAFF. Written as DNA, the CDR3 is TGTGCCAGCAGGGGTGGGACAGCTATGAACACTGAAGCTTTCTTT.

This clonotype came up many times. The V call is TRBV11-2, the J call TRBJ2-5, with 13 positions matching TRBD2. This CDR3 is 17 amino acids long. V shed 5 bases, J shed 5 bases, and the junction held 11 bases outside the gene matches. CDR1 and CDR2 from the germline V gene are SGHAT and FQNNGV. The CDR3 protein is CASSPWTSGRGGETQYF. The CDR3 coding sequence is TGTGCCAGCAGCCCTTGGACTAGCGGGAGAGGAGGGGAGACCCAGTACTTC.

This clonotype was observed a few times. The gene calls are TRBV5-1 and TRBJ1-1; 7 bases line up with TRBD1. After removal of 4 bases from V and 6 bases from J, the junction contained 18 bases not matched to a gene. The CDR3 extends over 17 amino acids. Per the germline V gene, CDR1 is SGHRS and CDR2 is YFSETQ. The CDR3 protein is CASSHPPRDSDLSEAFF. The CDR3 DNA sequence: TGCGCCAGCAGCCATCCCCCCAGGGACAGCGATTTGTCTGAAGCTTTCTTT.

The V and J genes are TRBV6-2 or TRBV6-3 and TRBJ1-4; perhaps TRBD1 as D (5 bases). Trimming removed 4 bases from V and 5 bases from J, with 11 bases in between. Germline CDR1 MNHEY, CDR2 SVGEGT. CDR3 length: 14 residues. The CDR3 DNA is TGTGCCAGCAGTTTCCGGGACTTGAATGAAAAACTGTTTTTT. It encodes CASSFRDLNEKLFF.

This clonotype was detected a few times. J is TRBJ1-4 and V is TRBV10-3; a weak D match, TRBD1 (6 bases). Per the germline V gene, CDR1 is ENHRY and CDR2 is SYGVKD. Trimming took off 10 bases at V and 0 bases at J, with 15 bases between the two ends. The CDR3 runs 15 residues. For the CDR3, the DNA is TGTGCCACCTCTGGGGGGACACCAACTAATGAAAAACTGTTTTTT. Its translation: CATSGGTPTNEKLFF.

This clonotype has a handful of counts. This chain uses TRBV6-1 with TRBJ1-2, with no clear D. Per the germline V gene, CDR1 is MNHNS and CDR2 is SASEGT. V lost 5 bases and J lost 6, with 16 bases in between. The length of the CDR3 is 14 residues. CDR3 amino acids: CASSRPGLGHGYTF. The CDR3 nucleotides read TGTGCCAGCAGTCGGCCGGGCCTCGGACATGGCTACACCTTC.

At least ten counts were recorded for this clonotype. This chain links TRBV10-3 with TRBJ2-3; no clear D. CDR3 length: 16 residues. The V end lost 0 bases, the J end lost 5 bases, and 15 bases lay between the germline ends. CDR1 ENHRY and CDR2 SYGVKD come from the germline V gene. This chain's CDR3 is CAISESVFAGRDTQYF. CDR3 in DNA: TGTGCCATCAGTGAGTCGGTATTTGCTGGAAGAGATACGCAGTATTTT.

This clonotype has at least ten counts. This chain joins TRBV7-8 and TRBJ2-2; D is perhaps TRBD1 (6 bases). This CDR3 has 12 amino acids. V was cut by 8 bases and J by 5 bases, with 9 bases left in between. Per germline, CDR1 SGHVS and CDR2 FQNEAQ. CDR3 DNA sequence: TGTGCCAGCGAAACAGGGACCGGGGAGCTGTTTTTT. Translation: CASETGTGELFF.

This clonotype showed up just a few times. The chain couples TRBV7-9 to TRBJ1-1; perhaps TRBD1 as D (5 bases). The CDR3 loop spans 15 amino acids. Germline V gene data show CDR1 as SEHNR and CDR2 as FQNEAQ (reference sequence). V lost 2 bases and J 1 base, leaving 11 bases between the germline ends. The CDR3 is CASSLFRQGNTEAFF. Here the CDR3 DNA reads TGTGCCAGCAGCTTATTCCGGCAGGGGAACACTGAAGCTTTCTTT.

The gene calls are TRBV7-9 and TRBJ1-3; no firm D call. V lost 4 bases to trimming and J lost 2 bases, with 0 bases between them. CDR1 and CDR2 from the germline V gene are SEHNR and FQNEAQ (reference sequence). The CDR3 runs to 11 residues. The CDR3 nucleotides read TGTGCCAGCAGCTCTGGAAACACCATATATTTT. Translating gives CASSSGNTIYF.

At least ten counts were recorded for this clonotype. This chain links TRBV30 with TRBJ2-1; TRBD1 or TRBD2 may be the D gene (5 bases each). V was trimmed by 2 bases and J by 9 bases, leaving 14 bases between them. Germline V CDR1 and CDR2: GTSNPN, SVGIG (reference sequence). This CDR3 spans 13 amino acids. CDR3: CAWSRGPLGEQFF. Written as DNA, the CDR3 is TGTGCCTGGAGTAGGGGACCCCTTGGTGAGCAGTTCTTC.

The chain carries TRBV12-3 or TRBV12-4 and TRBJ2-2, with a possible D match to TRBD2 (6 bases). Trimming pared 6 bases from V and 6 bases from J, leaving 17 bases between. The CDR3 is made up of 15 amino acids. For the CDR3, the DNA is TGTGCCAGCAGGCCCGGGGGTAGTTTAGCCGGGGAGCTGTTTTTT. Encoded protein: CASRPGGSLAGELFF.

This clonotype showed up many times. The chain recombines TRBV12-5 with TRBJ1-1; D uncertain. Between the trimmed V and J ends, which lost 5 bases and 0 bases, there was a span of 10 bases. From germline, CDR1 is LGHNT and CDR2 FRNRAP. The CDR3 extends over 14 amino acids. The CDR3 here is CASGNRELNTEAFF. CDR3 bases: TGTGCTAGTGGTAATAGGGAATTGAACACTGAAGCTTTCTTT.

This clonotype came up a few times. CDR3 amino acids: CASSYRLANSYEQYF. The CDR3, as DNA: TGTGCCAGCAGTTATCGACTAGCGAACTCCTACGAGCAGTACTTC. This rearrangement joins TRBV6-5 to TRBJ2-7; 8 nucleotides match TRBD2. CDR3 length: 15 amino acids. V lost 3 bases, J lost 0 bases, and 4 bases stayed unmatched. Germline-derived CDR1 and CDR2 are MNHEY and SVGAGI.

Comments on this clonotype: Sequence at one end of the junction differs from germline and may be a read error. This chain's CDR3 is CASSVGGAFDEQFF. For the CDR3, the DNA is TGCGCCAGCAGTGTTGGGGGCGCGTTCGATGAGCAGTTCTTC. V is TRBV6-1 and J is TRBJ2-1, with D possibly being TRBD1 (6 bases). There are 14 residues in the CDR3. CDR1 and CDR2 (germline): MNHNS, SASEGT.

This chain joins TRBV19 and TRBJ1-2; 8 bases match TRBD1. The CDR3 sequence is 15 residues long. Germline V gene sequence: CDR1 LNHDA, CDR2 SQIVND (reference sequence). J was trimmed by 1 base and V by 5 bases; bases with no gene match: 6. The CDR3 region has the DNA TGTGCCAGTAGTTCCGGACAGGGATATAACTATGGCTACACCTTC. Its translation: CASSSGQGYNYGYTF.

This clonotype was seen at least ten times. V usage is TRBV5-1 and J usage is TRBJ1-1; D call uncertain. The CDR3 consists of 12 residues. V was pared by 5 bases and J by 4 bases, with 9 bases between. Germline CDR1 reads SGHRS; CDR2 reads YFSETQ. The CDR3 here is CASRRTGTEAFF. CDR3 in DNA: TGCGCCAGCAGGAGGACGGGCACTGAAGCTTTCTTT.

Turning to this clonotype: It may be a read error: a sequence one base away is much more abundant. The conserved phenylalanine or tryptophan normally closing the CDR3 is absent here, so this likely arose from a read error. The chain combines TRBV13 with TRBJ2-7; 7 bases fit TRBD1. V lost 4 bases, J lost 3 bases, and 6 bases stayed unmatched. The V gene's germline CDR1 is PRHDT and CDR2 FYEKMQ (reference sequence). The CDR3 runs 14 residues. The CDR3 reads CASSSGQASYEQYL. CDR3 nucleotides: TGTGCCAGCAGCTCTGGACAGGCGAGCTACGAGCAGTACCTC.

This clonotype was seen at least ten times. The CDR3 bases are TGTGCCAGCAGCCAAGACCTTTTGGGGGTAGGCTACACCTTC. This translates into CASSQDLLGVGYTF. V gene TRBV3-1 combines with J gene TRBJ1-2; TRBD1 might be the D (5 bases). This CDR3 region has 14 residues. Looked up from germline, CDR1 is LGHDT and CDR2 is YNNKEL (reference sequence). The germline V and J ends were trimmed by 0 bases and 8 bases, with 13 bases remaining between them.

This clonotype turned up a few times. A read error may explain this, as a much larger clone is one base away. The chain has TRBV3-1 and TRBJ2-1, with 9 positions matching TRBD2. Germline CDR1 reads LGHDT; CDR2 reads YNNKEL (reference sequence). The V segment lost 3 bases and the J segment 2 bases; nucleotides outside the gene matches: 5. The CDR3 spans 16 residues. Written as DNA, the CDR3 is TGTGCCAGCAGCCATAGTCAGCGGGGGGCCTACAATGAGCAGTTCTTC. As protein: CASSHSQRGAYNEQFF.